The 8 T cell receptor beta chains below were found in one sample sequenced in a study of T cell changes during pregnancy in multiple sclerosis. Assay used: immunoSEQ multiplex PCR; TCRdb lists only in-frame clones, some missing. The repertoire has roughly 75,000 clones, 89% of them found once; the top ten carry around 1.8%. The sequencing used peripheral blood, collected before pregnancy. These receptors were collected from a female donor with multiple sclerosis, enrolled in a pregnancy study.

This rearrangement joins TRBV7-2 to TRBJ2-7, with D perhaps matching TRBD1 (6 bases). The CDR3 loop spans 14 amino acids. V shed 5 bases and J shed 1 base, with 12 bases lying between them. CDR1 is SGHTA, CDR2 FQGNSA, per germline. Written as DNA, the CDR3 is TGTGCCAGCAGCCAAACAGGGTCTTCCTACGAGCAGTACTTC. Translating it yields CASSQTGSSYEQYF.

The CDR3 nucleotides are TGTGCCAGCAGTGCGCGACTAGAAGAGACCCAGTACTTC. Protein product: CASSARLEETQYF. V is TRBV6-1 and J is TRBJ2-5, with TRBD2 as a possible D gene (6 bases). V lost 4 bases, J lost 3 bases, and 9 bases lay in between. The CDR3 extends over 13 amino acids. Germline V CDR1 and CDR2: MNHNS, SASEGT.

The genes are TRBV4-3 and TRBJ2-3; 7 bases are a match to TRBD2. This CDR3 comprises 14 residues. V was pared by 4 bases and J by 6 bases, with 7 bases of the junction left unmatched. Germline CDR1 reads LGHNA; CDR2 reads YSLEER. CDR3 in amino acids: CASSRRLALDTQYF. CDR3 bases: TGCGCCAGCAGCCGCCGACTAGCTTTGGATACGCAGTATTTT.

In DNA form, the CDR3 reads TGTGCCAGCAGCCTCAGGGGAGCTGGAAACACCATATATTTT. It translates to CASSLRGAGNTIYF. V is TRBV7-2 and J is TRBJ1-3, with a tentative D call TRBD1 (6 bases). CDR1 is SGHTA, CDR2 FQGNSA, per germline. The CDR3 runs 14 residues. Trimming removed 5 bases at V and 2 bases at J, with 10 bases between.

J is TRBJ2-5 and V is TRBV5-1, with a possible D match to TRBD1 (7 bases). Matching the DNA end better, TRBJ2-7 makes the J call doubtful. Germline CDR1 and CDR2: SGHRS and YFSETQ. This CDR3 is built from 14 residues. The CDR3 loop is CASSPGGSGYEQYF. DNA for the CDR3: TGCGCCAGCAGCCCAGGGGGGAGCGGCTACGAGCAGTACTTC.

The J gene is TRBJ2-3, the V gene TRBV18; tentative D call: TRBD2 (5 bases). Per the germline V gene, CDR1 is KGHSH and CDR2 is LQKENI. This CDR3 is built from 15 residues. V lost 0 bases and J lost 4, with 11 bases in between. Here the CDR3 DNA reads TGTGCCAGCTCACCACCCGGGGTCCGAGCAGATACGCAGTATTTT. It is translated as CASSPPGVRADTQYF.

This chain connects TRBV27 to TRBJ2-5; no reliable D call. Germline V gene lookup returns CDR1 MNHEY and CDR2 SMNVEV (reference sequence). Trimming pared 3 bases from V and 1 base from J, leaving 15 bases between. CDR3 length: 16 residues. This chain's CDR3 is CASSLIGEESQETQYF. Written as DNA, the CDR3 is TGTGCCAGCAGTTTGATAGGAGAGGAGAGCCAAGAGACCCAGTACTTC.

This chain links TRBV2 with TRBJ2-3; a possible D gene is TRBD2 (5 bases). Germline CDR1 reads SNHLY; CDR2 reads FYNNEI. The germline V and J ends were trimmed by 4 bases and 3 bases, with 20 bases remaining between them. There are 17 residues in the CDR3. The CDR3 here is CASSARATPGKTDTQYF. The CDR3 nucleotides read TGTGCCAGCAGTGCAAGAGCTACACCCGGGAAAACAGATACGCAGTATTTT.